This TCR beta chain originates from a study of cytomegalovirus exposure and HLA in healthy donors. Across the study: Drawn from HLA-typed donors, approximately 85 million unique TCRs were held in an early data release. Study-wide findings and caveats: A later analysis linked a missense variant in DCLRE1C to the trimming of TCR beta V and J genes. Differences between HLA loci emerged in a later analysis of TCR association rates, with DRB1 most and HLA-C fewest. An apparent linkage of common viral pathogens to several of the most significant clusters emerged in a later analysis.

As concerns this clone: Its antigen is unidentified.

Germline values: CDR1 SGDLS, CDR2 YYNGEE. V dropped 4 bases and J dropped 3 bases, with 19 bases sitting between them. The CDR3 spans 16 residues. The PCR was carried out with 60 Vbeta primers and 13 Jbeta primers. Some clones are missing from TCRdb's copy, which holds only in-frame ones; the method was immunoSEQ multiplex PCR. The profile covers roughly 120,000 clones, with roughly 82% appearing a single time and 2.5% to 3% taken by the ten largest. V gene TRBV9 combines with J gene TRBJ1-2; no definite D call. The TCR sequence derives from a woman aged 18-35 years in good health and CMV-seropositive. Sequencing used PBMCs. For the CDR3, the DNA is TGTGCCAGCAGCCCTGGTCTCGGTTATGAGGACTATGGCTACACCTTC. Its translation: CASSPGLGYEDYGYTF.